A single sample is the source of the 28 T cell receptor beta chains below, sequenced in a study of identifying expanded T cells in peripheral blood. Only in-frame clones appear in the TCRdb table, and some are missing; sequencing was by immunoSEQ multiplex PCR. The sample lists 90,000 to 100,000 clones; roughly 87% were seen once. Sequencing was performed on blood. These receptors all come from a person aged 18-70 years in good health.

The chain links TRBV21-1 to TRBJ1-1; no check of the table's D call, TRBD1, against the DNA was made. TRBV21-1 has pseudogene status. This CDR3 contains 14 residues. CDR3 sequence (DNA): TGTGCCAGCAGCAGGGGACAGGGGCGAGATGAAGCTTTCTTT. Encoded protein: CASSRGQGRDEAFF.

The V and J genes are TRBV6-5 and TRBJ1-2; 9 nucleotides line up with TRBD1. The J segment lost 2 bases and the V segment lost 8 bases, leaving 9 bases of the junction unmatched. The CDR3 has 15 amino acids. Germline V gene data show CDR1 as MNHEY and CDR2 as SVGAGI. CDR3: CASRSVGTGNYGYTF. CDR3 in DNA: TGTGCCAGCCGCTCCGTTGGGACAGGGAACTATGGCTACACCTTC.

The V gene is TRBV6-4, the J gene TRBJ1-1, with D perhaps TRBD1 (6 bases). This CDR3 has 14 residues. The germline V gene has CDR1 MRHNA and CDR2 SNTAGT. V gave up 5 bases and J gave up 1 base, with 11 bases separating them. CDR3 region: CASSYQQGNTEAFF. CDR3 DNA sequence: TGTGCCAGCAGTTATCAACAGGGGAACACTGAAGCTTTCTTT.

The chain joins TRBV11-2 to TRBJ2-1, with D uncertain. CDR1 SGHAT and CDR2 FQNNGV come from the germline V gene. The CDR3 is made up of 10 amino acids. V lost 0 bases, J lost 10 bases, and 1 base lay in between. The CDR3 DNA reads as TGTGCCAGCAGCTTAGAGGAGCAGTTCTTC. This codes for CASSLEEQFF.

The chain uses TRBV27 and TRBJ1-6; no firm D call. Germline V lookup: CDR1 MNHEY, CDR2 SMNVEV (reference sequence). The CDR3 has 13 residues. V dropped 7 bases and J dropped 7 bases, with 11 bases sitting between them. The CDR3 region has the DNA TGTGCCAGCACCACGGATGGCAATTCACCCCTCCACTTT. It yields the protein CASTTDGNSPLHF.

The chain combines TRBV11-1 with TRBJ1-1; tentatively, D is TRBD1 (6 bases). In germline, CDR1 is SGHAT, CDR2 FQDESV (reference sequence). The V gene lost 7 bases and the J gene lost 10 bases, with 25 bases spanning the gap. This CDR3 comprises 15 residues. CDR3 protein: CASTYRRDTDGVAFF. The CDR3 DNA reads TGTGCCAGCACCTACCGCCGGGACACCGACGGTGTAGCTTTCTTT.

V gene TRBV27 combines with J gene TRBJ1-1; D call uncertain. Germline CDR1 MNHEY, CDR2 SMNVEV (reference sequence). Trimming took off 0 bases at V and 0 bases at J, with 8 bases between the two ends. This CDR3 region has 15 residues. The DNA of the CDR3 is TGTGCCAGCAGTTTATCGCCCCGTTTGAACACTGAAGCTTTCTTT. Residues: CASSLSPRLNTEAFF.

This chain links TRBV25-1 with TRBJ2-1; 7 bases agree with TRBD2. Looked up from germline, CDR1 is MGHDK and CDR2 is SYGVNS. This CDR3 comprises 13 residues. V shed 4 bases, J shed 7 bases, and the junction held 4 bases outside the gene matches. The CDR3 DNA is TGTGCCAGCAGTGCCCTAGCGGTGAATGAGCAGTTCTTC. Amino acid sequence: CASSALAVNEQFF.

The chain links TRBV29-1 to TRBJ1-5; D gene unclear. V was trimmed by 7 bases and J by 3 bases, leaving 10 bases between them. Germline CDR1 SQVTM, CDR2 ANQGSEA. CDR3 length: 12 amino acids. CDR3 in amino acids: CSARYDNQPQHF. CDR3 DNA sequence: TGCAGCGCACGATATGACAATCAGCCCCAGCATTTT.

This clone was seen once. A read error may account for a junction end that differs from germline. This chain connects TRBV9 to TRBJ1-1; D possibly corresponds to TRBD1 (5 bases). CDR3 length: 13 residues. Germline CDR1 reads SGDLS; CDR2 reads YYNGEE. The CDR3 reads CASSDRRDGESFF. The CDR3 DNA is TGTGCCAGCAGCGACCGACGGGACGGTGAATCTTTCTTT.

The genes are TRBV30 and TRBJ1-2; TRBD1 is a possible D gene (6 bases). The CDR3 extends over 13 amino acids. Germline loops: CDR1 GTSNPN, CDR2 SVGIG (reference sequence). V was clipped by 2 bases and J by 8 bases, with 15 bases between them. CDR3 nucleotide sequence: TGTGCCTGGAGTTTTACAGGGAGTTCGGGCTACACCTTC. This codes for CAWSFTGSSGYTF.

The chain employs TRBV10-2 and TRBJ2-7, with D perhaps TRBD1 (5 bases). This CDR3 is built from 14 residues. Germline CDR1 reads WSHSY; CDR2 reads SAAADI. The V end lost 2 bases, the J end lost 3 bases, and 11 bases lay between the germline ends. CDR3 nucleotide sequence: TGCGCCAGCAGTGAGGAACAGGTGGGCTACGAGCAGTACTTC. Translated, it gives CASSEEQVGYEQYF.

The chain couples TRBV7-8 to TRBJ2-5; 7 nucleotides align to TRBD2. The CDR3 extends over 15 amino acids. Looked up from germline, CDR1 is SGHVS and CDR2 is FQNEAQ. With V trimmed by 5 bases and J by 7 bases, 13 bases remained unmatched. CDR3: CASSPSVLASGTQYF. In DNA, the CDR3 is TGTGCCAGCAGCCCATCGGTACTAGCGAGTGGGACCCAGTACTTC.

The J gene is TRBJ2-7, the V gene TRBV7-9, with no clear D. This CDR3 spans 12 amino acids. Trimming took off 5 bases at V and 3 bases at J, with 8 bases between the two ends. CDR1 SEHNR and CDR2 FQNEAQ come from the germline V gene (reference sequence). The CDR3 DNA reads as TGTGCCAGCAGCCCGGCTAACTACGAGCAGTACTTC. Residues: CASSPANYEQYF.

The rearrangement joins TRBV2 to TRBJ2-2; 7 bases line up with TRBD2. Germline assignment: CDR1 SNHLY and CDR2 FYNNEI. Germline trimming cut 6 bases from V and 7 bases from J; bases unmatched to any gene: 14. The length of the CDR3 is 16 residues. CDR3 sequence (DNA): TGTGCCAGCAGGCCGGGACTATCCCCCGGTCTCGGGGAGCTGTTTTTT. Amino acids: CASRPGLSPGLGELFF.

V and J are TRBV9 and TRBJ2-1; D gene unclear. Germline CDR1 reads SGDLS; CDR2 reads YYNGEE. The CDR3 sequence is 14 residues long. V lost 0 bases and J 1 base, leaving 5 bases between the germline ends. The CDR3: CASSVGLSYNEQFF. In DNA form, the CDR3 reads TGTGCCAGCAGCGTAGGGTTATCCTACAATGAGCAGTTCTTC.

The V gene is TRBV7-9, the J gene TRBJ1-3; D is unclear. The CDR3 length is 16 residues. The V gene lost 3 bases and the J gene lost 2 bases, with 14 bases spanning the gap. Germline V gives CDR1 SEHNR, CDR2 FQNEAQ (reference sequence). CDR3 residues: CASSFSRGGTGNTIYF. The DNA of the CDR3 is TGTGCCAGCAGCTTCTCCCGAGGAGGGACTGGAAACACCATATATTTT. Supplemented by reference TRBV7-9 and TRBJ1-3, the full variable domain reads DTGVSQNPRHKITKRGQNVTFRCDPISEHNRLYWYRQTLGQGPEFLTYFQNEAQLEKSRLLSDRFSAERPKGSFSTLEIQRTEQGDSAMYLCASSFSRGGTGNTIYFGEGSWLTVV.

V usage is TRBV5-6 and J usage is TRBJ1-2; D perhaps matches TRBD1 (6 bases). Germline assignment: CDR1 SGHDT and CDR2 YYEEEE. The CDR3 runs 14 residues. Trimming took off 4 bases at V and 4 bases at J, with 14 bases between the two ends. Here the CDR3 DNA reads TGTGCCAGCAGCCCAGGACAGAGTCCCTATGGCTACACCTTC. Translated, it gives CASSPGQSPYGYTF.

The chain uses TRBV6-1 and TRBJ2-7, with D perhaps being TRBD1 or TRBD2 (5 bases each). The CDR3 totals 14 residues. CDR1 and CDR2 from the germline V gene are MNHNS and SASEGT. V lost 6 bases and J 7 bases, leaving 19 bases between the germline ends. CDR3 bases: TGTGCCAGCAGCCATACAACCGCAGGGAGAGAGCAGTACTTC. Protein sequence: CASSHTTAGREQYF.

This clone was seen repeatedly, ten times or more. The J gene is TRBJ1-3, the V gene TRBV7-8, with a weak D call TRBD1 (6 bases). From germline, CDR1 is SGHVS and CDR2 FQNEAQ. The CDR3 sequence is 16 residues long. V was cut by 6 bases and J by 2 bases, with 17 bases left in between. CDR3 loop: CASRDHTGSPGNTIYF. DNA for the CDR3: TGTGCCAGCAGAGATCACACAGGGAGCCCTGGAAACACCATATATTTT.

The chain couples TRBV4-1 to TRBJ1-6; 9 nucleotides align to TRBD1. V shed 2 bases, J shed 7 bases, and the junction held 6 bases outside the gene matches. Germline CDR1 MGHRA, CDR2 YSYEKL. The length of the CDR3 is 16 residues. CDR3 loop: CASSQPVQGANSPLHF. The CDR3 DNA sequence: TGCGCCAGCAGCCAACCCGTACAGGGGGCGAATTCACCCCTCCACTTT.

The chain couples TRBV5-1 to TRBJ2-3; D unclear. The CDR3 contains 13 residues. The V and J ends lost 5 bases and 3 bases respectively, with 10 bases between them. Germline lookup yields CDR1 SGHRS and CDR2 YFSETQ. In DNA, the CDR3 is TGCGCCAGCAGTGAGGCCCAGACAGATACGCAGTATTTT. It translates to CASSEAQTDTQYF.

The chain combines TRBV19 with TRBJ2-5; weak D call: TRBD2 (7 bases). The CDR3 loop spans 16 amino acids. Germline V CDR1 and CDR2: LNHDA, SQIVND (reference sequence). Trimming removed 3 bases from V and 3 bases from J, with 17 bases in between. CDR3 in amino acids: CASSMRRGAGEETQYF. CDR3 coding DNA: TGTGCCAGTAGTATGCGGAGGGGGGCGGGAGAAGAGACCCAGTACTTC.

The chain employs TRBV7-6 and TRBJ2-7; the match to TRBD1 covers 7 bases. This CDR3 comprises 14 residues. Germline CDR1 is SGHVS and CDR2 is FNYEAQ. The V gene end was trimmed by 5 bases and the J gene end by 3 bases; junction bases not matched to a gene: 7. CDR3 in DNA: TGTGCCAGCAGCCCCCGGGACAGATACTACGAGCAGTACTTC. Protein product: CASSPRDRYYEQYF.

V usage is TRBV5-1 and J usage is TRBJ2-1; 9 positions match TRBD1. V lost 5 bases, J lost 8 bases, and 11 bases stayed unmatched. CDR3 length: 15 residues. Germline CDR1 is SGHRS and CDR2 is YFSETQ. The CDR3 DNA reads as TGCGCCAGCAGTAACCGAGACAGGGGGTCGGATGAGCAGTTCTTC. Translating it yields CASSNRDRGSDEQFF.

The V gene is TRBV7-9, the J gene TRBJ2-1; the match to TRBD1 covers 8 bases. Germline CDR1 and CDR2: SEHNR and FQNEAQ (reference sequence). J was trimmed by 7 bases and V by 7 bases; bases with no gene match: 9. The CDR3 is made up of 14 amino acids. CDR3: CASKQQGGGNEQFF. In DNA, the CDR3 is TGTGCCAGCAAACAACAGGGGGGTGGGAATGAGCAGTTCTTC.

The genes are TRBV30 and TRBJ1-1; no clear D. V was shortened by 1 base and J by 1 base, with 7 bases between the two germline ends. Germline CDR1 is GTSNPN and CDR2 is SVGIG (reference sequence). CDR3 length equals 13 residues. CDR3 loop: CAWSGGTNTEAFF. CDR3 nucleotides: TGTGCCTGGAGTGGGGGAACGAACACTGAAGCTTTCTTT. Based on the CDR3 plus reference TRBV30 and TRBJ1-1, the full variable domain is SQTIHQWPATLVQPVGSPLSLECTVEGTSNPNLYWYRQAAGRGLQLLFYSVGIGQISSEVPQNLSASRPQDRQFILSSKKLLLSDSGFYLCAWSGGTNTEAFFGQGTRLTVV.

In DNA, the CDR3 is TGTGCCAGCTCGCCCCGAGACAGGGTTTACGAGCAGTACTTC. It is translated as CASSPRDRVYEQYF. The J gene is TRBJ2-7, the V gene TRBV18; the match to TRBD1 covers 7 bases. This CDR3 contains 14 residues. Looked up from germline, CDR1 is KGHSH and CDR2 is LQKENI. V dropped 6 bases and J dropped 4; count of bases not matched to a gene: 9.